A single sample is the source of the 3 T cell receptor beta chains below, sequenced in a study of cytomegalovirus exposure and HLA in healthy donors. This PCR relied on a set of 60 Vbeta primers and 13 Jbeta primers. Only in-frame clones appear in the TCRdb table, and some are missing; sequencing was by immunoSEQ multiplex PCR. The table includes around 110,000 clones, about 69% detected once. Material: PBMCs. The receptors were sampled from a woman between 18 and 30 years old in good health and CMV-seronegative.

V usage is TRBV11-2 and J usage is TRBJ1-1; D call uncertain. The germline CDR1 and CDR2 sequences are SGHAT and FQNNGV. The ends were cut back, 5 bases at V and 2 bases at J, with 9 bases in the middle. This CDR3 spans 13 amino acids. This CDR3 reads CASSRKTNTEAFF. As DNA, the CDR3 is TGTGCCAGCAGCCGAAAAACTAACACTGAAGCTTTCTTT.

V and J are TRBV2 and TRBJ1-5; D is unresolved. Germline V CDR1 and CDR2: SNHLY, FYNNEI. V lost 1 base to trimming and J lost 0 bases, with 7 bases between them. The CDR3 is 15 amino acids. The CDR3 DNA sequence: TGTGCCAGCAGTGAAGTACGGTATAGCAATCAGCCCCAGCATTTT. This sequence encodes CASSEVRYSNQPQHF.

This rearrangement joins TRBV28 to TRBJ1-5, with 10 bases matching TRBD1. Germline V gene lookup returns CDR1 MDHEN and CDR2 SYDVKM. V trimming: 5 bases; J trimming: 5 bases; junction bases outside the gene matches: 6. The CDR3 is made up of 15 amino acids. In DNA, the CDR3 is TGTGCCAGCAGTCGGGACAGGGGATGGCATCAGCCCCAGCATTTT. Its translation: CASSRDRGWHQPQHF.